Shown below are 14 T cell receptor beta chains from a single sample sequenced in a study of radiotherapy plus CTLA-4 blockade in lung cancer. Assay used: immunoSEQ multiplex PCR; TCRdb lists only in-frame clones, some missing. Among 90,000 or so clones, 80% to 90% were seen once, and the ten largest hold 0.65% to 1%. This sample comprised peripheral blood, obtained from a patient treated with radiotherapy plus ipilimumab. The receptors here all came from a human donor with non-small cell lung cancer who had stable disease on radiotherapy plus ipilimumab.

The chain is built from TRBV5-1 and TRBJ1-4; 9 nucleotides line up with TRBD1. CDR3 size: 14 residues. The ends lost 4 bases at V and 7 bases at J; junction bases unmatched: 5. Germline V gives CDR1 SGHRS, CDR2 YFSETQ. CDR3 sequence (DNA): TGCGCCAGCAGCGTCGGGACAGGGCGTGAAAAACTGTTTTTT. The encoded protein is CASSVGTGREKLFF.

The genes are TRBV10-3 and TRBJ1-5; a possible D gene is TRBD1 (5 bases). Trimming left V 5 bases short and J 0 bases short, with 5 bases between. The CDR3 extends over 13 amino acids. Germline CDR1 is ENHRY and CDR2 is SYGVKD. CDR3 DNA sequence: TGTGCCATCAGTACAGGTAGCAATCAGCCCCAGCATTTT. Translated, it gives CAISTGSNQPQHF.

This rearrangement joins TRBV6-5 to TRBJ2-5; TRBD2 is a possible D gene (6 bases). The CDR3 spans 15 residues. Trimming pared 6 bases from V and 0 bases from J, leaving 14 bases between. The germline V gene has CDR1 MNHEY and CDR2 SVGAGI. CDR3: CASSPGRDYQETQYF. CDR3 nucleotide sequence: TGTGCCAGCAGCCCGGGCAGGGACTACCAAGAGACCCAGTACTTC.

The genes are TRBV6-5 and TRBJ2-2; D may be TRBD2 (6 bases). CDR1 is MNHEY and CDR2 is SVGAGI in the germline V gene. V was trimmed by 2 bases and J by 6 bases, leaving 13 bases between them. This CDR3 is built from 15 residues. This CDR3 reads CASSYLSGSPGELFF. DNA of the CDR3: TGTGCCAGCAGTTACCTCAGCGGGTCCCCCGGGGAGCTGTTTTTT.

CDR3 amino acids: CASSLLEGGGHIDTQYF. DNA for the CDR3: TGTGCCAGCAGCTTACTTGAGGGCGGGGGACATATAGATACGCAGTATTTT. J is TRBJ2-3 and V is TRBV7-9; tentatively, D is TRBD2 (7 bases). Trimming took off 2 bases at V and 5 bases at J, with 20 bases between the two ends. CDR3 length equals 17 residues. Germline CDR1 SEHNR, CDR2 FQNEAQ (reference sequence).

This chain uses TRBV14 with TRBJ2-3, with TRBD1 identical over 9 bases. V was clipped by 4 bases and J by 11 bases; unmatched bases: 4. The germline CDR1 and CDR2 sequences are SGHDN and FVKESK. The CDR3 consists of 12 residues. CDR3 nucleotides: TGTGCCAGCAGCCCCCGACAGGGGGAGCAGTATTTT. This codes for CASSPRQGEQYF.

As DNA, the CDR3 is TGTGCCAGCAGTTTATCCTGGACAGCCTATGGCTACACCTTC. As protein: CASSLSWTAYGYTF. The rearrangement joins TRBV28 to TRBJ1-2; D perhaps matches TRBD1 (6 bases). The CDR3 runs 14 residues. Trimming took 1 base from V and 4 from J, leaving 10 bases between them. Germline loops: CDR1 MDHEN, CDR2 SYDVKM.

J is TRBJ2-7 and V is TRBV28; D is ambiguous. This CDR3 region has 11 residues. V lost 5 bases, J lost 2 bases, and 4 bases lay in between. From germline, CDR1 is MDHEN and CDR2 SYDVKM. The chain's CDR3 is CASSHPYEQYF. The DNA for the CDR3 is TGTGCCAGCAGTCACCCCTACGAGCAGTACTTC.

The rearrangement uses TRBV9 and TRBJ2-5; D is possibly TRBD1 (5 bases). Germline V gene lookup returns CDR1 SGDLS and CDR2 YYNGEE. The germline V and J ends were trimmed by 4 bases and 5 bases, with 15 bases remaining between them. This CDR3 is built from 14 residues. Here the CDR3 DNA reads TGTGCCAGCAGCTTAAGACAGAGTGGGGAGACCCAGTACTTC. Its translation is CASSLRQSGETQYF.

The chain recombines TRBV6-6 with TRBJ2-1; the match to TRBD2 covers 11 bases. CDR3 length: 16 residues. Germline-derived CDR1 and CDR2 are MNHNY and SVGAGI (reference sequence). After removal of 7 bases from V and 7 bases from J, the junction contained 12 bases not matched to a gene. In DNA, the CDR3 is TGTGCCAGCAACCTAGCGACTAGCGGGATGCGGAATGAGCAGTTCTTC. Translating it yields CASNLATSGMRNEQFF.

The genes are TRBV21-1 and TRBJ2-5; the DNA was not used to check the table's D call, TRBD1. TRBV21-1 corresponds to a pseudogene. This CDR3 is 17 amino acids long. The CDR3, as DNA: TGTGCCAGCAGCAAAGTACGCAGGGGGCGCGCGTTGGAGACCCAGTACTTC. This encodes CASSKVRRGRALETQYF.

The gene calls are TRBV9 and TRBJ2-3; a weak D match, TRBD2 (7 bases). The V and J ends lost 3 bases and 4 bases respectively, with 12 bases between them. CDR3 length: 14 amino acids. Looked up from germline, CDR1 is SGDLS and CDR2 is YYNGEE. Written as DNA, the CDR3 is TGTGCCAGCAGCGCGGGCGGGGGCCCAGATACGCAGTATTTT. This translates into CASSAGGGPDTQYF.

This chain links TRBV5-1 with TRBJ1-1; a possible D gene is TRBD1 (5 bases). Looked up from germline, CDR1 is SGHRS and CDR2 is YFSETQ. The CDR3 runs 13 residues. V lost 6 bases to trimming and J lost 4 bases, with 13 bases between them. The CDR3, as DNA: TGCGCCAGCACTGGGACTCGGGGCACTGAAGCTTTCTTT. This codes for CASTGTRGTEAFF.

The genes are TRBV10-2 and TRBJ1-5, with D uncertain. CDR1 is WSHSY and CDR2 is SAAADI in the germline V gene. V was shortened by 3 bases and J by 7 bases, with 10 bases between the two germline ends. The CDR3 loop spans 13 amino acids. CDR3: CASSDSGNQPQHF. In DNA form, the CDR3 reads TGCGCCAGCAGTGACTCAGGAAACCAGCCCCAGCATTTT.